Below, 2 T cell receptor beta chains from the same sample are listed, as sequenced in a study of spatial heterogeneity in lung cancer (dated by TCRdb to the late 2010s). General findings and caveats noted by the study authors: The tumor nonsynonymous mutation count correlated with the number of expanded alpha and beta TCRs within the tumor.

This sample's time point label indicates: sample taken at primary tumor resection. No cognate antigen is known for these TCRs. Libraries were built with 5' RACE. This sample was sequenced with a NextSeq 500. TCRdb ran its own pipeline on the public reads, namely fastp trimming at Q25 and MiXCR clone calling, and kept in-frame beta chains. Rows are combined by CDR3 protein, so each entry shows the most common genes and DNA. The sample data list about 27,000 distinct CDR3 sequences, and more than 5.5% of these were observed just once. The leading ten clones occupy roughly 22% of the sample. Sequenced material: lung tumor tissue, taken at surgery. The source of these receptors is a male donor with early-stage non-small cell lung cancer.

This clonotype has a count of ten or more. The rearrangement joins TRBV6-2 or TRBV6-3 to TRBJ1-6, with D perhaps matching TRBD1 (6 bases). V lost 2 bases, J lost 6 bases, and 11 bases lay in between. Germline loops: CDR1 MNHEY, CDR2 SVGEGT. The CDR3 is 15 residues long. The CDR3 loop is CASSYRDTANSPLHF. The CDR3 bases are TGTGCCAGCAGTTACCGGGACACCGCTAATTCACCCCTCCACTTT.

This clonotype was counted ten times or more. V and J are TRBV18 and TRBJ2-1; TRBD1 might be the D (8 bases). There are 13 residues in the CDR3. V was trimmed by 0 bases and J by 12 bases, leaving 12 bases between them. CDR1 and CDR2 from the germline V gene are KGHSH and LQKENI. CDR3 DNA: TGTGCCAGCTCACCACCACAGGGGGGGTGGCAGTTCTTC. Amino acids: CASSPPQGGWQFF.